This T cell receptor (beta chain) was observed in a study of identical twins. The cDNA had a unique molecular identifier and a template-switch universal primer site. TCRdb re-called the 5' RACE reads through MiXCR, storing one row per CDR3 protein. The sample contains about 520,000 distinct CDR3 sequences, about 20% of which appear only once. The V gene's germline CDR1 is MNHEY and CDR2 SVGEGT. The CDR3 extends over 18 amino acids. V dropped 5 bases and J dropped 0; count of bases not matched to a gene: 9. Findings of the study overall: Twin-shared out-of-frame alpha sequences were enriched for low generation probability.

The sample holds many counts of this clonotype. As yet, its antigen is unknown. The sample was also reused in another study, on T cells expressing NK-cell markers.

The chain joins TRBV6-2 or TRBV6-3 to TRBJ2-7; the match to TRBD2 covers 14 bases. The TCR originated in a woman aged 18 to 35 in good health. The sample consisted of CD4+ T cells sorted from blood. In DNA form, the CDR3 reads TGTGCCAGCAGTACACCAAGGACTAGCGGGAGGAACTCCTACGAGCAGTACTTC. Protein: CASSTPRTSGRNSYEQYF.